The TCR beta chain under discussion was sequenced for a study of shared clonotypes between healthy human individuals. Study as a whole: Per donor, three plates held CD4 naive cells, three held CD4 memory, two held CD8 naive and one held CD8 memory.

Germline V gene data show CDR1 as SGDLS and CDR2 as YYNGEE. CDR3 length: 15 residues. V dropped 3 bases and J dropped 0 bases, with 12 bases sitting between them. Remarks on this clone: Its antigen is unidentified.

Here immunoSEQ multiplex PCR was the method, and the copy in TCRdb shows in-frame clones only, minus some. This table has under 2.5 million clones, around 90% appearing once. Study-wide results and caveats: Generation probability values for non-shared clonotypes were lower than those for clonotypes shared by all four donors.

The TCR sequence derives from a man in his late teens or twenties in good health. Some clones in this sample may be carry-over from other donors' samples. What was sequenced was naive CD4+ T cells from PBMCs. This sample's subset: CD45RA+ positively selected. The chain carries TRBV9 and TRBJ1-1; D gene uncertain. The CDR3 here is CASSGSGPMNTEAFF. In DNA form, the CDR3 reads TGTGCCAGCAGCGGCTCAGGACCCATGAACACTGAAGCTTTCTTT. The complete variable domain, with remaining parts taken from reference TRBV9 and TRBJ1-1, reads DSGVTQTPKHLITATGQRVTLRCSPRSGDLSVYWYQQSLDQGLQFLIQYYNGEERAKGNILERFSAQQFPDLHSELNLSSLELGDSALYFCASSGSGPMNTEAFFGQGTRLTVV.